One and the same sample provided the 26 T cell receptor beta chains below, sequenced in a study of vaccination effects on CD4 cells after COVID-19. Isolating CD4+ T cells followed about 10 days of culture. Clones were read by immunoSEQ multiplex PCR, and TCRdb kept only the in-frame ones, dropping some. Among around 40,000 clones listed, 68% were seen once. Antigens of these TCRs are unknown. Specimen: CD4+ T cells from PBMCs cultured without peptide, collected before COVID-19 vaccination. The receptor set was obtained from a human donor who received a COVID-19 vaccine.

The chain uses TRBV7-2 and TRBJ2-1, with TRBD2 identical over 11 bases. Germline CDR1 is SGHTA and CDR2 is FQGNSA. The CDR3 has 17 residues. V gave up 0 bases and J gave up 6 bases; unmatched junction bases: 7. DNA for the CDR3: TGTGCCAGCAGCTTAGCCTTACTAGCGGGGGCCGTCAATGAGCAGTTCTTC. Encoded protein: CASSLALLAGAVNEQFF.

The V gene is TRBV4-1, the J gene TRBJ1-5; D is possibly TRBD1 (5 bases). The germline V gene has CDR1 MGHRA and CDR2 YSYEKL. Trimming shortened V by 1 base and J by 7 bases, and 11 bases separated the two germline ends. The CDR3 runs 14 residues. The CDR3 reads CASSQGSTGQPQHF. The CDR3 region has the DNA TGCGCCAGCAGCCAAGGAAGTACAGGCCAGCCCCAGCATTTT.

The chain uses TRBV4-1 and TRBJ2-3; TRBD2 agrees at 7 bases. CDR1 and CDR2 from the germline V gene are MGHRA and YSYEKL. The length of the CDR3 is 17 residues. V dropped 5 bases and J dropped 1; count of bases not matched to a gene: 12. CDR3 amino acids: CASSLGRRGSRTDTQYF. The CDR3 DNA sequence: TGCGCCAGCAGCTTAGGCAGGCGCGGGAGTCGCACAGATACGCAGTATTTT.

The V call is TRBV25-1, the J call TRBJ1-4, with D unclear. Germline V gene data show CDR1 as MGHDK and CDR2 as SYGVNS. V lost 3 bases, J lost 0 bases, and 11 bases lay in between. The CDR3 sequence is 16 residues long. The CDR3 DNA sequence: TGTGCCAGCAGTGATCGCACAGCTGCAACTAATGAAAAACTGTTTTTT. This sequence encodes CASSDRTAATNEKLFF. Variable domain in full (rest from reference TRBV25-1 and TRBJ1-4): EADIYQTPRYLVIGTGKKITLECSQTMGHDKMYWYQQDPGMELHLIHYSYGVNSTEKGDLSSESTVSRIRTEHFPLTLESARPSHTSQYLCASSDRTAATNEKLFFGSGTQLSVL.

The V gene is TRBV29-1, the J gene TRBJ1-4, with TRBD1 matching over 10 bases. The germline CDR1 and CDR2 sequences are SQVTM and ANQGSEA. Trimming took 7 bases from V and 6 from J; bases not matched to a gene: 5. CDR3 length: 13 amino acids. CDR3 nucleotide sequence: TGCAGCGGAACGACAGGGGGCGATGAAAAACTGTTTTTT. Translation: CSGTTGGDEKLFF.

Regarding this clone: Compared with germline, one end of the junction differs, possibly owing to a read error. The rearrangement uses TRBV2 and TRBJ2-5; D could derive from TRBD1 or TRBD2 (5 bases each). Germline CDR1 reads SNHLY; CDR2 reads FYNNEI. CDR3 length: 13 amino acids. In DNA form, the CDR3 reads TGTGCCAGCAGGGGGACCATGGGAGAGGCCCAGTACTTC. It codes for CASRGTMGEAQYF.

V usage is TRBV7-8 and J usage is TRBJ2-1; no firm D call. There are 13 residues in the CDR3. The V end lost 5 bases, the J end lost 6 bases, and 11 bases lay between the germline ends. CDR1 SGHVS and CDR2 FQNEAQ come from the germline V gene. The CDR3 protein is CASSPLGSNEQFF. The CDR3 DNA sequence: TGTGCCAGCAGCCCCCTAGGGTCCAATGAGCAGTTCTTC.

The chain couples TRBV5-1 to TRBJ2-2, with 13 bases that match TRBD2. Germline values: CDR1 SGHRS, CDR2 YFSETQ. V shed 0 bases, J shed 3 bases, and the junction held 8 bases outside the gene matches. CDR3 length: 19 residues. The CDR3 DNA follows: TGCGCCAGCAGCTTGGCGGGACTAGCGGGAAGGCAGTACACCGGGGAGCTGTTTTTT. It is translated as CASSLAGLAGRQYTGELFF.

This chain links TRBV5-1 with TRBJ2-3; weak D call: TRBD1 (6 bases). The CDR3 totals 18 residues. Trimming removed 6 bases from V and 0 bases from J, with 23 bases in between. Germline CDR1 and CDR2: SGHRS and YFSETQ. The CDR3 region is CASKAVGALPASTDTQYF. DNA for the CDR3: TGCGCCAGCAAAGCAGTGGGGGCCCTACCAGCTAGCACAGATACGCAGTATTTT.

This clone was found a few times. This chain joins TRBV2 and TRBJ1-1; 8 bases agree with TRBD1. V lost 6 bases and J lost 6; bases outside the gene matches: 15. Germline V lookup: CDR1 SNHLY, CDR2 FYNNEI. The CDR3 runs 16 residues. CDR3 in amino acids: CASSEYGQGRASEAFF. CDR3 in DNA: TGTGCCAGCAGCGAATATGGACAGGGTCGCGCGTCTGAAGCTTTCTTT.

This chain connects TRBV4-1 to TRBJ2-5; 9 bases fit TRBD2. Losses at the gene ends were 0 bases for V and 3 bases for J; bases not matched to a gene: 14. This CDR3 has 19 amino acids. Germline CDR1 reads MGHRA; CDR2 reads YSYEKL. The DNA for the CDR3 is TGCGCCAGCAGCCAAGAAAGTGCGGCGGCGGGGGGGCCAGAAGAGACCCAGTACTTC. It yields the protein CASSQESAAAGGPEETQYF.

The V call is TRBV6-6, the J call TRBJ1-2, with D unclear. This CDR3 spans 16 amino acids. CDR1 and CDR2 (germline): MNHNY, SVGAGI (reference sequence). With 0 bases removed from V and 0 bases from J, the gap between germline ends came to 11 bases. The CDR3 DNA follows: TGTGCCAGCAGTTACTCGATGGCACAAGCTAACTATGGCTACACCTTC. Translated, it gives CASSYSMAQANYGYTF.

V and J are TRBV2 and TRBJ2-7; 8 bases agree with TRBD2. This CDR3 contains 17 residues. Germline V CDR1 and CDR2: SNHLY, FYNNEI. After removal of 3 bases from V and 2 bases from J, the junction contained 12 bases not matched to a gene. This CDR3 is CASSDTGTSGLTYEQYF. The CDR3 nucleotides are TGTGCCAGCAGTGATACGGGCACTAGCGGTCTGACCTACGAGCAGTACTTC.

The rearrangement links TRBV5-4 to TRBJ2-1, with TRBD2 identical over 11 bases. This CDR3 has 15 residues. CDR1 SGHNT and CDR2 YYREEE come from the germline V gene (reference sequence). With V trimmed by 4 bases and J by 7 bases, 7 bases remained unmatched. The CDR3, as DNA: TGTGCCAGCAGCGGAACTAGCGGGAGAGTTAATGAGCAGTTCTTC. Its translation: CASSGTSGRVNEQFF.

The chain employs TRBV29-1 and TRBJ1-1; D unresolved. V was clipped by 2 bases and J by 2 bases, with 9 bases between them. This CDR3 spans 13 amino acids. Germline loops: CDR1 SQVTM, CDR2 ANQGSEA. CDR3 in amino acids: CSVEKWDNTEAFF. The CDR3 DNA sequence: TGCAGCGTTGAAAAATGGGATAACACTGAAGCTTTCTTT.

The chain uses TRBV7-9 and TRBJ1-5; 8 nucleotides agree with TRBD1. The junction had 7 bases not matched to a gene; V was cut back by 3 bases and J by 0 bases. CDR1 is SEHNR and CDR2 is FQNEAQ in the germline V gene (reference sequence). The CDR3 has 17 amino acids. For the CDR3, the DNA is TGTGCCAGCAGCTTCTCCGGGACAGGCTCTAGCAATCAGCCCCAGCATTTT. It codes for CASSFSGTGSSNQPQHF.

J is TRBJ1-6 and V is TRBV7-8; D is unresolved. Germline lookup yields CDR1 SGHVS and CDR2 FQNEAQ. Trimming left V 4 bases short and J 0 bases short, with 10 bases between. This CDR3 is built from 16 residues. The CDR3, as DNA: TGTGCCAGCAGCTCGCCATACAGCTCCTATAATTCACCCCTCCACTTT. Amino acid sequence: CASSSPYSSYNSPLHF.

The chain is built from TRBV5-5 and TRBJ1-4, with D perhaps TRBD1 (5 bases). CDR3 length equals 14 residues. Trimming took 4 bases from V and 7 from J, leaving 14 bases between them. The V gene's germline CDR1 is SGHKS and CDR2 YYEKEE (reference sequence). The CDR3 region has the DNA TGTGCCAGCAGCAGCCGGGACTGGAGTGAAAAACTGTTTTTT. Its protein product is CASSSRDWSEKLFF. Supplemented by reference TRBV5-5 and TRBJ1-4, the full variable domain reads DAGVTQSPTHLIKTRGQQVTLRCSPISGHKSVSWYQQVLGQGPQFIFQYYEKEERGRGNFPDRFSARQFPNYSSELNVNALLLGDSALYLCASSSRDWSEKLFFGSGTQLSVL.

This rearrangement joins TRBV20-1 to TRBJ2-3; 8 positions match TRBD2. The CDR3 has 14 residues. Germline V gene data show CDR1 as DFQATT and CDR2 as SNEGSKA (reference sequence). J was trimmed by 0 bases and V by 3 bases; bases with no gene match: 2. This chain's CDR3 is CSASAGGSTDTQYF. CDR3 bases: TGCAGTGCTAGTGCGGGAGGTAGCACAGATACGCAGTATTTT.

The chain employs TRBV11-2 and TRBJ2-7; 9 nucleotides match TRBD2. The CDR3 consists of 16 residues. Germline V CDR1 and CDR2: SGHAT, FQNNGV. After removal of 1 base from V and 5 bases from J, the junction contained 9 bases not matched to a gene. The CDR3 protein is CASSLGNSGSYDEQYF. The DNA of the CDR3 is TGTGCCAGCAGCTTAGGGAATAGCGGGAGCTACGACGAGCAGTACTTC.

The chain uses TRBV30 and TRBJ2-7, with D unclear. V was pared by 2 bases and J by 7 bases, with 15 bases between. CDR1 is GTSNPN and CDR2 is SVGIG in the germline V gene (reference sequence). The CDR3 consists of 13 residues. CDR3 sequence: CAWSLFEAGEQYF. The CDR3 DNA reads TGTGCCTGGAGTCTCTTCGAAGCTGGGGAGCAGTACTTC. The entire variable domain, with the rest obtained from reference TRBV30 and TRBJ2-7, is as follows: SQTIHQWPATLVQPVGSPLSLECTVEGTSNPNLYWYRQAAGRGLQLLFYSVGIGQISSEVPQNLSASRPQDRQFILSSKKLLLSDSGFYLCAWSLFEAGEQYFGPGTRLTVT.

The chain couples TRBV4-2 to TRBJ2-3, with D possibly matching TRBD2 (7 bases). There are 17 residues in the CDR3. V lost 1 base and J 2 bases, leaving 16 bases between the germline ends. Germline CDR1 LGHNA, CDR2 YNFKEQ. The CDR3: CASSQGQAGEPTDTQYF. CDR3 DNA: TGTGCCAGCAGCCAAGGACAGGCGGGAGAACCCACAGATACGCAGTATTTT.

The V and J genes are TRBV14 and TRBJ1-2, with 9 positions matching TRBD1. The germline gives CDR1 SGHDN, CDR2 FVKESK. The CDR3 sequence is 15 residues long. J was trimmed by 4 bases and V by 0 bases; bases with no gene match: 3. The CDR3 DNA reads TGTGCCAGCAGCCAAGAGGGGACAGGGTTCTATGGCTACACCTTC. Its protein is CASSQEGTGFYGYTF.

This clone was seen a few times. The gene calls are TRBV21-1 and TRBJ1-6. TRBV21-1 is a pseudogene locus. The CDR3 consists of 17 residues. CDR3 DNA sequence: TGTGCCAGCAGCAAAGACCGGCAGAACTCCTATAATTCACCCCTCCACTTT. Its protein is CASSKDRQNSYNSPLHF.

This clone was seen once. The chain uses TRBV21-1 and TRBJ2-3; the table gives TRBD2 as D, unverified against the DNA. TRBV21-1 is classified as a pseudogene. CDR3 length equals 16 residues. The CDR3 spells CASSKQLAGVIDTQYF. For the CDR3, the DNA is TGTGCCAGCAGCAAACAACTAGCGGGAGTGATAGATACGCAGTATTTT.

This sequence joins TRBV29-1 and TRBJ1-3; D uncertain. This CDR3 is built from 12 residues. V lost 1 base, J lost 3 bases, and 4 bases lay in between. The germline V gene encodes CDR1 SQVTM and CDR2 ANQGSEA. CDR3 nucleotides: TGCAGCGTTGAAGGGAATGGAAACACCATATATTTT. Its protein product is CSVEGNGNTIYF.